Listed below are T cell receptor beta chains from one sample, sequenced in a study of blood T cell repertoires in COVID-19. Sequencing was performed with immunoSEQ multiplex PCR; in TCRdb, only in-frame clones are kept and a portion is missing. The sample holds approximately 170,000 clones, 81% seen once. The material sequenced was peripheral blood. The receptors derive from a human donor in a cohort sampled during active COVID-19. The conserved cysteine and the conserved F or W are not part of the CDR3 here. Size tells how often a clone was seen (once, few, many) or the class of an expanded clone, and some rows leave it out.

TRBV21-1 | . | ASSKAVSIGTESSYEQY
TRBV5-1 | . | ASSSSGANEKLF
TRBV7-9 | once | ASSTTTGALDEQF
TRBV6-5 | . | ASSPREGSDYGYT
TRBV5-4 | . | ASSRPGFYGYT
TRBV4-1 | . | ASSQGESSNQPQH
TRBV6-2/TRBV6-3 | . | ASSRPGTGENTEAF
TRBV7-2 | . | ASSLAVTGRNTIY
TRBV7-2 | . | ASSSQVAADYEQY
TRBV10-1 | . | ASSEAGLANEQY
TRBV9 | . | ASSVDSGAYNEQF
TRBV27 | . | ASSPRSKTGEQF
TRBV5-1 | . | ASRSDRGPGELF
TRBV6-5 | . | AIKRSRDNSPLH
TRBV5-8 | . | ATQTGGTNEKLF
TRBV5-1 | . | ASSPRDGGANTIY
TRBV28 | . | ASRVDSNTIY
TRBV28 | . | ASSMDRGTYEQY
TRBV5-4 | . | ASRPNPGLAGYNEQF
TRBV30 | . | ACTRESSEQY
TRBV18 | . | ASSPPGSFWQF
TRBV7-2 | . | ASSLDRWRDTIY
TRBV11-2 | . | ASRSGLELF
TRBV5-5 | . | ASSFNGDEQY
TRBV7-3 | few | ASSFRQGSYNEQF
TRBV18 | . | ASSRGDRTYEQY
TRBV2 | . | ASVAGGSYEQY
TRBV7-8 | few | ASSLLRRELF
TRBV7-2 | . | ASASSAPYEQY
TRBV6-2/TRBV6-3 | . | ASSDRDRGREQF
TRBV20-1 | . | SASGGSYEQY
TRBV5-6 | . | ASSHETGKETQY
TRBV10-1 | . | ASSGQGAFVETQY